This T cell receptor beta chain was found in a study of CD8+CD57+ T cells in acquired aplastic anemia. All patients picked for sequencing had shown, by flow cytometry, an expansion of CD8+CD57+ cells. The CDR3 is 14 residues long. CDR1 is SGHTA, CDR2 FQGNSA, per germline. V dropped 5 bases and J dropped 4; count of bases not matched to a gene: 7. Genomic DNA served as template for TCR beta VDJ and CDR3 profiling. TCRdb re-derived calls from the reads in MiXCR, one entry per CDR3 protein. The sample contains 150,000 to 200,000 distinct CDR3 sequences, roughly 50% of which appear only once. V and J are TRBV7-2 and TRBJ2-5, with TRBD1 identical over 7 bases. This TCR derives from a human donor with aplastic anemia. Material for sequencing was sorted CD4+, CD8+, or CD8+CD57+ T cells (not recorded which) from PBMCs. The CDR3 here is CASSLEGGLETQYF. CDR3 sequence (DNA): TGTGCCAGCAGCCTCGAAGGGGGCTTAGAGACCCAGTACTTC.